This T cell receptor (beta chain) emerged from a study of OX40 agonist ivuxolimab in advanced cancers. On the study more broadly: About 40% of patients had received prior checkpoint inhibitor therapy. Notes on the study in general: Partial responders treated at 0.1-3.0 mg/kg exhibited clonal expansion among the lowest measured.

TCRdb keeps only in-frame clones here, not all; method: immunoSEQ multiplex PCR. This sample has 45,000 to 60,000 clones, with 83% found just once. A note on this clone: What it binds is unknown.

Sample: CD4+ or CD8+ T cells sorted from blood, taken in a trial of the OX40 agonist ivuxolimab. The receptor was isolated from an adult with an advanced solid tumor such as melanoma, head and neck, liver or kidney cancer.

The CDR3 coding sequence is TGTGCCAGCTCACCGGGACAGGGGAATCAGCCCCAGCATTTT. It translates to CASSPGQGNQPQHF. The chain combines TRBV18 with TRBJ1-5, with 10 nucleotides matching TRBD1. This CDR3 comprises 14 residues. With V trimmed by 3 bases and J by 4 bases, 0 bases remained unmatched. Germline V gives CDR1 KGHSH, CDR2 LQKENI.